The clone carrying this T cell receptor (beta chain) was recorded many times. This sample was included in a study of T cells in Graves' hyperthyroidism and ophthalmopathy. Researchers amplified the TCR beta CDR3 regions from RNA transcripts. An initial round of RT-PCR targeting the TCR CDR3 relied on the HTBI primer set. MiXCR, applied by TCRdb to the multiplex PCR reads, yields one record per CDR3 protein. This table has fewer than 400,000 distinct CDR3 sequences, around a sixth appearing once. Hyperthyroidism, newly diagnosed and lasting under 2 months, affected patients aged 18 to 65. The CDR3 contains 13 residues. In germline, CDR1 is PRHDT, CDR2 FYEKMQ (reference sequence). V gave up 3 bases and J gave up 3 bases, with 8 bases separating them.

The rearrangement joins TRBV13 to TRBJ1-1; D unclear. Input material: blood. This receptor was identified in a man younger than 45 with Graves' hyperthyroidism. The CDR3 protein is CASSFRPDTEAFF. CDR3 sequence (DNA): TGTGCCAGCAGCTTCCGGCCGGACACTGAAGCTTTCTTT.